The 5 T cell receptor beta chains below were found in one sample sequenced in a study of glioma-infiltrating T cells. Using RNA template, CDR3s of TCR alpha and beta were amplified with iRepertoire arm-PCR. TCRdb re-called the multiplex PCR reads with MiXCR, one entry per CDR3 protein. The sample lists roughly 350,000 distinct CDR3 sequences, 41% occurring once. The sample comprised glioma tissue, nonneoplastic brain tissue, or PBMCs (not recorded which). These TCRs come from a human donor with low-grade glioma or glioblastoma, undergoing nonglioma brain surgery, or in good health (not recorded which).

The chain combines TRBV5-1 with TRBJ2-1; 11 bases fit TRBD2. The V and J ends lost 4 bases and 5 bases, in that order; junction bases with no gene match: 8. CDR3 length equals 16 residues. CDR1 and CDR2 from the germline V gene are SGHRS and YFSETQ. The CDR3 nucleotides read TGCGCCAGCAGCCCTATGACTAGCGGGACCGACAATGAGCAGTTCTTC. Amino acids: CASSPMTSGTDNEQFF.

Turning to this clonotype: At one end the junction does not follow the germline gene, possibly because of a read error. The CDR3 is CASSQDAARGLAATQETQYF. For the CDR3, the DNA is TGCGCCAGCAGCCAAGACGCGGCGCGCGGACTAGCGGCCACCCAAGAGACCCAGTACTTC. The chain employs TRBV27 and TRBJ2-5; 10 bases line up with TRBD2. CDR1 MNHEY and CDR2 SMNVEV come from the germline V gene (reference sequence). The CDR3 has 20 amino acids.

This chain connects TRBV4-1 to TRBJ2-7; no firm D call. Germline V gene sequence: CDR1 MGHRA, CDR2 YSYEKL. The V and J ends lost 3 bases and 2 bases respectively, with 14 bases between them. The CDR3 sequence is 15 residues long. CDR3 in amino acids: CASSQHMTGTYEQYF. The CDR3 bases are TGCGCCAGCAGCCAGCACATGACTGGAACCTACGAGCAGTACTTC.

The chain links TRBV4-1 to TRBJ2-1, with D possibly matching TRBD2 (5 bases). The ends were cut back, 2 bases at V and 6 bases at J, with 20 bases in the middle. The CDR3 extends over 17 amino acids. CDR1 is MGHRA, CDR2 YSYEKL, per germline. CDR3 nucleotide sequence: TGCGCCAGCAGCCAACCTATATCTGGAGGAGTATTCAATGAGCAGTTCTTC. This sequence encodes CASSQPISGGVFNEQFF.

This clonotype turned up a few times. V is TRBV6-1 and J is TRBJ2-7; D not resolved. Germline-derived CDR1 and CDR2 are MNHNS and SASEGT. V lost 5 bases, J lost 5 bases, and 10 bases lay in between. The CDR3 has 12 residues. The CDR3 spells CASSPLGDEQYF. CDR3 bases: TGTGCCAGCAGTCCACTTGGGGACGAGCAGTACTTC.